Sequencing of this T cell receptor (beta chain) was carried out in a study of blood T cell repertoires in COVID-19. Study-level information: There were acute and convalescent COVID-19 samples, and they came from the United States, Italy and Spain.

Original processing methods: Reference gene primer amplification yielded estimated nucleated cell counts. The table came from immunoSEQ multiplex PCR; TCRdb's copy has only in-frame clones and leaves some out. V and J calls and clone size are given by that table; D and trimming were obtained from the DNA. The sample contains about 38,000 clones, less than 90% of which appear only once. The V gene's germline CDR1 is SGHVS and CDR2 FQNEAQ. Trimming at V came to 5 bases and at J to 14 bases, leaving 17 bases not matched to a gene. This CDR3 spans 15 amino acids. Enrolled during active infection, Seattle patients were then followed longitudinally.

The source of this sequence is a man in his fifties or sixties with COVID-19, enrolled during active disease. Sequences were obtained from peripheral blood. V gene TRBV7-8 combines with J gene TRBJ2-1, with TRBD2 identical over 8 bases. The CDR3 reads CASSGREGRGKTKFF. In DNA, the CDR3 is TGTGCCAGCAGCGGACGGGAGGGCCGTGGGAAAACAAAGTTCTTC.